The clone carrying this TCR beta chain was detected only a few times. Its antigen is not known. The data are from a study of T cell responses to AZD1222 COVID-19 vaccine. Points from the study as a whole: Repertoire sampling was restricted to post-peak T cell response timepoints. Nearly half of spike-specific TCRs reportedly go after variant regions that carry no mutations.

The CDR3 is made up of 15 amino acids. Germline V gives CDR1 LGHDT, CDR2 YNNKEL (reference sequence). V gave up 1 base and J gave up 3 bases, with 10 bases separating them. Data came from immunoSEQ multiplex PCR; TCRdb stores just in-frame clones and leaves some out. The repertoire consists of about 160,000 clones, with more than 80% occurring once and the leading ten covering 6.5% to 8.5%. The origin of this receptor is an adult in good health. The specimen comprised peripheral blood, sampled on day 0 of AZD1222 vaccination. This chain links TRBV3-1 (or the pseudogene TRBV3-2) with TRBJ2-1; D is unclear. The CDR3 region has the DNA TGTGCCAGCAGCCAAGGGGTGTTGGGCTACAATGAGCAGTTCTTC. This gives the protein CASSQGVLGYNEQFF.